The entry below describes one TCR beta chain. The data stem from a study of blood T cell repertoires in COVID-19. The overall study: Samples of COVID-19 (acute and convalescent) were obtained from the United States, Italy and Spain. In each case, the material was cDNA or gDNA derived from T cells, B-cell-depleted T cells, or PBMCs.

The trim removed 4 bases at V and 1 base at J, leaving 4 bases unmatched. CDR1 and CDR2 (germline): SGHRS, YFSETQ. CDR3 length: 14 residues. As originally analysed: Reference gene primer amplification in the assay estimated nucleated cell counts. The data were produced by immunoSEQ multiplex PCR, yet TCRdb's version contains in-frame clones alone and is incomplete. D and trimming come from the DNA, and the V and J calls and clone size come from that table. The table includes about 30,000 clones, about 90% detected once. This chain links TRBV5-1 with TRBJ2-5; 7 bases agree with TRBD1. Sequenced sample: peripheral blood. This sequence originates from a human donor in a cohort sampled during active COVID-19. CDR3 nucleotides: TGCGCCAGCAGCATGGGACAGATCCAAGAGACCCAGTACTTC. This sequence encodes CASSMGQIQETQYF. The full variable domain, completed using reference TRBV5-1 and TRBJ2-5, is KAGVTQTPRYLIKTRGQQVTLSCSPISGHRSVSWYQQTPGQGLQFLFEYFSETQRNKGNFPGRFSGRQFSNSRSEMNVSTLELGDSALYLCASSMGQIQETQYFGPGTRLLVL.